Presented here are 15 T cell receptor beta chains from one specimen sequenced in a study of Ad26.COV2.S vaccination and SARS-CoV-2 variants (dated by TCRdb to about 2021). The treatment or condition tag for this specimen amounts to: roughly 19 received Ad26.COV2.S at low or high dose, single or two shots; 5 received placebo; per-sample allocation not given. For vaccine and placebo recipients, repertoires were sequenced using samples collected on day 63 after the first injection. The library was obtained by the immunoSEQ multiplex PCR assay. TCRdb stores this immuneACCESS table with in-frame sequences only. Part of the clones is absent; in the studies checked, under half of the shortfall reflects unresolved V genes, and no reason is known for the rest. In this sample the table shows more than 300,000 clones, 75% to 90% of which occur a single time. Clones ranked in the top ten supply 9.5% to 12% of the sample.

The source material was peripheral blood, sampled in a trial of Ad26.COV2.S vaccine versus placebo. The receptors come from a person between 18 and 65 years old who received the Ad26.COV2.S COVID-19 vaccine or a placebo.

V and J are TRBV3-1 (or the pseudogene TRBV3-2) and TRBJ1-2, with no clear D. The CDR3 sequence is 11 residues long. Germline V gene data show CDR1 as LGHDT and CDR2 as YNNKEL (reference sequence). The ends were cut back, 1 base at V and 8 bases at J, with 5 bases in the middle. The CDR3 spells CASSQGAGYTF. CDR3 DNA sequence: TGTGCCAGCAGCCAAGGGGCCGGCTACACCTTC.

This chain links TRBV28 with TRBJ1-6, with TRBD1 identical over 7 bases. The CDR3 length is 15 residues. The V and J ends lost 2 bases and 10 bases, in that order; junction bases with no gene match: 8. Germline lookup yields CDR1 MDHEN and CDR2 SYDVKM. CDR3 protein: CASSLPSTGVSPLHF. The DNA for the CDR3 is TGTGCCAGCAGTTTACCATCCACAGGGGTCTCACCCCTCCACTTT.

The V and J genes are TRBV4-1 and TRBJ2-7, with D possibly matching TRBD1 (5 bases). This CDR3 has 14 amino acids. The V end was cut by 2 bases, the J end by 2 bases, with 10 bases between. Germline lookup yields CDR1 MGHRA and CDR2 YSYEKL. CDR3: CASSQTRAPYEQYF. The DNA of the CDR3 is TGCGCCAGCAGCCAAACCAGGGCCCCCTACGAGCAGTACTTC.

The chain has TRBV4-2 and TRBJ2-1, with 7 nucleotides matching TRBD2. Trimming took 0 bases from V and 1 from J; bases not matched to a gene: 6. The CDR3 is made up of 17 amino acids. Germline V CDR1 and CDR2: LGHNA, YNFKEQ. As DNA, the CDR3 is TGTGCCAGCAGCCAAGAATCGCGGGAGTGGTCCTACAATGAGCAGTTCTTC. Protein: CASSQESREWSYNEQFF.

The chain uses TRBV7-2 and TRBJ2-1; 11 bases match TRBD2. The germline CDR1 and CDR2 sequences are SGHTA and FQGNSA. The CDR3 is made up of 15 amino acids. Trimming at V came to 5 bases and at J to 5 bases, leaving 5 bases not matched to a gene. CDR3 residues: CASSAPGLADNEQFF. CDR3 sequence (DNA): TGTGCCAGCAGCGCTCCGGGACTAGCGGACAATGAGCAGTTCTTC. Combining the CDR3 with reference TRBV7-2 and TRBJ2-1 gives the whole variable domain GAGVSQSPSNKVTEKGKDVELRCDPISGHTALYWYRQSLGQGLEFLIYFQGNSAPDKSGLPSDRFSAERTGGSVSTLTIQRTQQEDSAVYLCASSAPGLADNEQFFGPGTRLTVL.

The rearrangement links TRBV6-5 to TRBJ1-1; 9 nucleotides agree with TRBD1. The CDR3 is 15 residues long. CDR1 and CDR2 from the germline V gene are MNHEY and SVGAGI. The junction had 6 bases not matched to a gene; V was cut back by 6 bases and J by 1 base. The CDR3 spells CASRLGTGRNTEAFF. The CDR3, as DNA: TGTGCCAGCAGGCTCGGGACAGGGAGGAACACTGAAGCTTTCTTT.

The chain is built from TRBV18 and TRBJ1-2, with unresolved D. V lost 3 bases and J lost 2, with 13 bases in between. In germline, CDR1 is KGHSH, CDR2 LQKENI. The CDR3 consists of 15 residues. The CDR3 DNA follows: TGTGCCAGCTCACCGGCGGACGTCTGGAACTATGGCTACACCTTC. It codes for CASSPADVWNYGYTF.

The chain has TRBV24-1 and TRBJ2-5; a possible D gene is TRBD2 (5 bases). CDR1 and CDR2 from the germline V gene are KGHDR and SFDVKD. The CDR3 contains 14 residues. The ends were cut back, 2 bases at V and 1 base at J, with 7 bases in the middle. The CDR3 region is CATSDSLVQETQYF. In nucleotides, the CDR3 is TGTGCCACCAGTGATTCACTAGTCCAAGAGACCCAGTACTTC.

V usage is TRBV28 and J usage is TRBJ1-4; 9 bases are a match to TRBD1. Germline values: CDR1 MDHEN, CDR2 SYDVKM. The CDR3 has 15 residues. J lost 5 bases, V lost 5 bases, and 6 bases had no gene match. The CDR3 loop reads CASSPGQGRNEKLFF. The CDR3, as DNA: TGTGCCAGCAGTCCCGGACAGGGGAGGAATGAAAAACTGTTTTTT.

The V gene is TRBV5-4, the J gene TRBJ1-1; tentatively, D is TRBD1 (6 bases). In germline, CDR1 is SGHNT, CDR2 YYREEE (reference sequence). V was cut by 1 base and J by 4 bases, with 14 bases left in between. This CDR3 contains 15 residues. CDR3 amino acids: CASSLTGQAGTEAFF. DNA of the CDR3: TGTGCCAGCAGCTTGACGGGACAAGCGGGCACTGAAGCTTTCTTT.

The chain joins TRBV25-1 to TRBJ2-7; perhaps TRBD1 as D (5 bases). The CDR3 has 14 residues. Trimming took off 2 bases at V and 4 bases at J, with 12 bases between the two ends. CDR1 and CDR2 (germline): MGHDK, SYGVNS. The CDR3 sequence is CASSERPGQYEQYF. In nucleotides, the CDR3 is TGTGCCAGCAGTGAACGCCCCGGACAATACGAGCAGTACTTC.

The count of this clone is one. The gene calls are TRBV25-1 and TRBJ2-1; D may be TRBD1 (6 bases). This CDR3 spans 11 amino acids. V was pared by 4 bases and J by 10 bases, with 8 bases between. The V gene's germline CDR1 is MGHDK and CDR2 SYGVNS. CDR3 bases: TGTGCCAGCAGTGGGGGGCGGGAGCAGTTCTTC. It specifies CASSGGREQFF.

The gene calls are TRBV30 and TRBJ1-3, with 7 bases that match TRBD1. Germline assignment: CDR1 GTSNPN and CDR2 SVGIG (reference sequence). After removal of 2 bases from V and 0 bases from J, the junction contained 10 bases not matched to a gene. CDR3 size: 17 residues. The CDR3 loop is CAWSTDRRGFSGNTIYF. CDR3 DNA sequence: TGTGCCTGGAGTACGGACAGGAGGGGTTTCTCTGGAAACACCATATATTTT.

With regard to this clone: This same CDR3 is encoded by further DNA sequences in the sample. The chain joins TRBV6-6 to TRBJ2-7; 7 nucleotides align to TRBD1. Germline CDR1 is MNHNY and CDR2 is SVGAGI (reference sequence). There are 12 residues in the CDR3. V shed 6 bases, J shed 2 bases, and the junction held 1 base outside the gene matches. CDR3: CASSGTAYEQYF. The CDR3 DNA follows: TGTGCCAGCAGCGGGACAGCCTACGAGCAGTACTTC.

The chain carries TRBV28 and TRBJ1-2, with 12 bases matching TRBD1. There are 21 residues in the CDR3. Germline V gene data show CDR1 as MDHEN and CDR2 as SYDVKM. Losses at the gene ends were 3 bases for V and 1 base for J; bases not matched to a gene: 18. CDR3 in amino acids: CASSFSTLDLGQGARNYGYTF. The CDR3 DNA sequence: TGTGCCAGCAGTTTCTCAACTTTGGATTTGGGACAGGGGGCGCGTAACTATGGCTACACCTTC.